Each of the 32 T cell receptor beta chains below was sequenced from the same sample in a study of cytomegalovirus exposure and HLA in healthy donors. Primers included in the PCR were 60 Vbeta and 13 Jbeta primers. Measured with immunoSEQ multiplex PCR; TCRdb has only the in-frame clones, and not every one. This table holds under 200,000 clones, about 75% found once. Source material: PBMCs. These receptors originate from a male donor in good health and CMV-seronegative.

The CDR3 is CASSPTGVPHEQYF. CDR3 DNA: TGTGCCAGCAGTCCTACCGGGGTTCCACACGAGCAGTACTTC. J is TRBJ2-7 and V is TRBV6-1, with D tentatively TRBD2 (5 bases). The V end lost 5 bases, the J end lost 5 bases, and 16 bases lay between the germline ends. Germline-derived CDR1 and CDR2 are MNHNS and SASEGT. The CDR3 loop spans 14 amino acids.

The rearrangement uses TRBV5-5 and TRBJ1-1; D uncertain. The length of the CDR3 is 14 residues. Trimming took 6 bases from V and 4 from J, leaving 16 bases between them. Germline V gene lookup returns CDR1 SGHKS and CDR2 YYEKEE (reference sequence). The CDR3 DNA reads as TGTGCCAGCACCCAATCGGGGTCGGGCACTGAAGCTTTCTTT. This gives the protein CASTQSGSGTEAFF.

The chain uses TRBV18 and TRBJ2-7; D perhaps matches TRBD1 (6 bases). V was cut by 6 bases and J by 3 bases, with 12 bases left in between. Germline lookup yields CDR1 KGHSH and CDR2 LQKENI. The CDR3 has 13 residues. Written as DNA, the CDR3 is TGTGCCAGCTCCAAGGCACAGGGCTACGAGCAGTACTTC. This gives the protein CASSKAQGYEQYF.

J is TRBJ1-5 and V is TRBV29-1; perhaps TRBD1 as D (6 bases). CDR3 length: 14 residues. Germline assignment: CDR1 SQVTM and CDR2 ANQGSEA. Between the trimmed V and J ends, which lost 4 bases and 4 bases, there was a span of 14 bases. The CDR3 coding sequence is TGCAGCGTTGGGGGGGGTGGACAGAATCAGCCCCAGCATTTT. This codes for CSVGGGGQNQPQHF.

The rearrangement joins TRBV5-6 to TRBJ2-7, with D possibly matching TRBD1 (6 bases). The ends were cut back, 0 bases at V and 2 bases at J, with 12 bases in the middle. The CDR3 is made up of 15 amino acids. Germline V gene data show CDR1 as SGHDT and CDR2 as YYEEEE. CDR3 in amino acids: CASSLVQGRTYEQYF. CDR3 nucleotides: TGTGCCAGCAGCTTGGTTCAGGGGCGAACCTACGAGCAGTACTTC.

The chain uses TRBV4-2 and TRBJ1-2, with 9 nucleotides matching TRBD1. The CDR3 totals 16 residues. The V gene's germline CDR1 is LGHNA and CDR2 YNFKEQ. With V trimmed by 7 bases and J by 3 bases, 12 bases remained unmatched. The CDR3 DNA reads TGTGCCAGCACCCCCGACAGGGGGTTAAGGGACTATGGCTACACCTTC. It is translated as CASTPDRGLRDYGYTF.

This clone has only a few counts. The rearrangement joins TRBV19 to TRBJ1-4, with 7 bases matching TRBD1. The J segment lost 5 bases and the V segment lost 4 bases, leaving 7 bases of the junction unmatched. The CDR3 loop spans 15 amino acids. Germline CDR1 and CDR2: LNHDA and SQIVND (reference sequence). The CDR3, as DNA: TGTGCCAGTAGTACCATGGACAGGAGAAATGAAAAACTGTTTTTT. It encodes CASSTMDRRNEKLFF.

The chain employs TRBV11-2 and TRBJ2-2, with D possibly being TRBD2 (5 bases). The CDR3 totals 16 residues. Per the germline V gene, CDR1 is SGHAT and CDR2 is FQNNGV. V was pared by 5 bases and J by 4 bases, with 17 bases between. In DNA form, the CDR3 reads TGTGCCAGCAGCCCTATTGGCGGGCAAACCACCGGGGAGCTGTTTTTT. It encodes CASSPIGGQTTGELFF.

This chain links TRBV19 with TRBJ2-2; D not certain. The CDR3 totals 13 residues. Germline V CDR1 and CDR2: LNHDA, SQIVND (reference sequence). The germline V and J ends were trimmed by 0 bases and 7 bases, with 6 bases remaining between them. CDR3 amino acids: CASSIDGYGELFF. Here the CDR3 DNA reads TGTGCCAGTAGTATAGACGGGTACGGGGAGCTGTTTTTT. Drawing the rest from reference TRBV19 and TRBJ2-2, the complete variable domain is DGGITQSPKYLFRKEGQNVTLSCEQNLNHDAMYWYRQDPGQGLRLIYYSQIVNDFQKGDIAEGYSVSREKKESFPLTVTSAQKNPTAFYLCASSIDGYGELFFGEGSRLTVL.

This rearrangement joins TRBV18 to TRBJ1-5; maybe TRBD1 (5 bases). Germline lookup yields CDR1 KGHSH and CDR2 LQKENI. The V end lost 6 bases, the J end lost 3 bases, and 12 bases lay between the germline ends. The CDR3 spans 14 residues. CDR3 region: CASSQGYANQPQHF. Here the CDR3 DNA reads TGTGCCAGCTCCCAGGGATACGCCAATCAGCCCCAGCATTTT.

V and J are TRBV15 and TRBJ2-5; 8 bases map to TRBD2. CDR3 size: 16 residues. The V gene end was trimmed by 2 bases and the J gene end by 2 bases; junction bases not matched to a gene: 7. The germline V gene has CDR1 LNHNV and CDR2 YYDKDF (reference sequence). Here the CDR3 reads CATSRTLGLVQETQYF. CDR3 nucleotide sequence: TGTGCCACCAGCAGAACCTTGGGACTAGTGCAAGAGACCCAGTACTTC. Using reference TRBV15 and TRBJ2-5 for the parts outside the CDR3, the full variable domain is DAMVIQNPRYQVTQFGKPVTLSCSQTLNHNVMYWYQQKSSQAPKLLFHYYDKDFNNEADTPDNFQSRRPNTSFCFLDIRSPGLGDTAMYLCATSRTLGLVQETQYFGPGTRLLVL.

V is TRBV5-1 and J is TRBJ2-6; D not resolved. The V end was cut by 0 bases, the J end by 0 bases, with 7 bases between. The CDR3 runs 16 residues. The germline V gene encodes CDR1 SGHRS and CDR2 YFSETQ. CDR3 in amino acids: CASSLAPLSGANVLTF. The DNA for the CDR3 is TGCGCCAGCAGCTTGGCCCCCCTCTCTGGGGCCAACGTCCTGACTTTC.

V usage is TRBV7-3 and J usage is TRBJ2-3, with TRBD1 as a possible D gene (5 bases). This CDR3 has 14 amino acids. The V end lost 5 bases, the J end lost 4 bases, and 13 bases lay between the germline ends. Germline V gives CDR1 SGHTA, CDR2 FQGTGA. CDR3 residues: CASSTRQRPDTQYF. The CDR3 region has the DNA TGTGCCAGCAGCACTCGACAGAGGCCAGATACGCAGTATTTT.

The CDR3 bases are TGTGCCAGCAGTGTCGCGCAGGGTAACTATGGCTACACCTTC. Amino acids: CASSVAQGNYGYTF. This chain uses TRBV6-5 with TRBJ1-2; a weak D match, TRBD1 (5 bases). This CDR3 is built from 14 residues. Germline V gives CDR1 MNHEY, CDR2 SVGAGI. The germline V and J ends were trimmed by 5 bases and 1 base, with 11 bases remaining between them.

This chain's CDR3 is CASSPRDRAQPQHF. The CDR3 nucleotides read TGTGCCAGCAGCCCCCGGGACAGGGCTCAGCCCCAGCATTTT. This chain links TRBV6-5 with TRBJ1-5, with 9 bases aligning to TRBD1. There are 14 residues in the CDR3. The germline V gene encodes CDR1 MNHEY and CDR2 SVGAGI. The trim removed 6 bases at V and 6 bases at J, leaving 6 bases unmatched.

The V call is TRBV13, the J call TRBJ2-4, with TRBD1 matching 7 bases. The V segment lost 3 bases and the J segment 2 bases; nucleotides outside the gene matches: 7. The length of the CDR3 is 16 residues. The V gene's germline CDR1 is PRHDT and CDR2 FYEKMQ (reference sequence). CDR3 sequence: CASSFGQVGTKNIQYF. The DNA of the CDR3 is TGTGCCAGCAGCTTCGGACAGGTGGGGACCAAAAACATTCAGTACTTC.

V and J are TRBV6-5 and TRBJ1-1; 7 positions agree with TRBD1. This CDR3 is 14 amino acids long. Unmatched junction bases numbered 3, after V lost 2 bases and J lost 3 bases. The germline gives CDR1 MNHEY, CDR2 SVGAGI. CDR3 loop: CASSYRQGYTEAFF. The DNA for the CDR3 is TGTGCCAGCAGTTACCGACAGGGTTACACTGAAGCTTTCTTT.

V usage is TRBV2 and J usage is TRBJ1-1; 9 bases fit TRBD1. After removal of 5 bases from V and 4 bases from J, the junction contained 5 bases not matched to a gene. This CDR3 comprises 14 residues. Germline V gene sequence: CDR1 SNHLY, CDR2 FYNNEI. The CDR3 DNA is TGTGCCAGCAGTCGGACAGGGGTTTTCACTGAAGCTTTCTTT. Its translation: CASSRTGVFTEAFF.

This clone occurred once. The V and J genes are TRBV5-5 and TRBJ2-1, with 7 bases aligning to TRBD2. There are 13 residues in the CDR3. Germline CDR1 and CDR2: SGHKS and YYEKEE (reference sequence). The J segment lost 5 bases and the V segment lost 4 bases, leaving 3 bases of the junction unmatched. Written as DNA, the CDR3 is TGTGCCAGCAGCACTACTAGCGACAATGAGCAGTTCTTC. Translating it yields CASSTTSDNEQFF.

The rearrangement uses TRBV28 and TRBJ1-1; the D gene is possibly TRBD1 (6 bases). The CDR3 extends over 16 amino acids. The germline gives CDR1 MDHEN, CDR2 SYDVKM. Trimming cost V 3 bases and J 8 bases, with 22 bases left between them. CDR3 in amino acids: CASSLGGAQPFLEAFF. CDR3 DNA sequence: TGTGCCAGCAGTTTGGGGGGGGCGCAGCCTTTTCTCGAAGCTTTCTTT.

The chain recombines TRBV7-9 with TRBJ1-5, with D perhaps TRBD1 (5 bases). Trimming took 5 bases from V and 1 from J, leaving 12 bases between them. This CDR3 is built from 15 residues. Germline CDR1 is SEHNR and CDR2 is FQNEAQ (reference sequence). CDR3: CASSLTDPSNQPQHF. In DNA form, the CDR3 reads TGTGCCAGCAGCCTGACAGATCCGAGCAATCAGCCCCAGCATTTT.

The rearrangement joins TRBV4-1 to TRBJ1-2; 10 bases match TRBD1. The CDR3 is 15 residues long. Per germline, CDR1 MGHRA and CDR2 YSYEKL. Germline trimming cut 5 bases from V and 4 bases from J; bases unmatched to any gene: 7. CDR3 amino acids: CASSTGTGVPYGYTF. DNA for the CDR3: TGCGCCAGCAGCACCGGGACAGGGGTCCCCTATGGCTACACCTTC.

The J gene is TRBJ2-7, the V gene TRBV7-2; 8 nucleotides line up with TRBD1. Germline V CDR1 and CDR2: SGHTA, FQGNSA. With 1 base clipped from V and 0 bases from J, the junction kept 8 bases outside the gene matches. The CDR3 has 17 residues. CDR3: CASSLDHRDRFSYEQYF. DNA of the CDR3: TGTGCCAGCAGCTTAGACCACCGGGACAGGTTCTCCTACGAGCAGTACTTC.

This chain uses TRBV28 with TRBJ2-3, with TRBD2 as a possible D gene (5 bases). Deletions cut 2 bases from V and 2 bases from J, with 14 bases between. The CDR3 covers 16 residues. Germline CDR1 MDHEN, CDR2 SYDVKM. The CDR3 sequence: CASSLRESYSTDTQYF. The CDR3 DNA follows: TGTGCCAGCAGTTTAAGGGAGAGCTATTCCACAGATACGCAGTATTTT.

The genes are TRBV19 and TRBJ2-7; D ambiguous. From germline, CDR1 is LNHDA and CDR2 SQIVND (reference sequence). This CDR3 is built from 14 residues. Trimming took 6 bases from V and 0 from J, leaving 12 bases between them. CDR3 region: CASSSSISSYEQYF. CDR3 DNA sequence: TGTGCCAGTAGCTCTTCAATCAGCTCCTACGAGCAGTACTTC. Combining the CDR3 with reference TRBV19 and TRBJ2-7 gives the whole variable domain DGGITQSPKYLFRKEGQNVTLSCEQNLNHDAMYWYRQDPGQGLRLIYYSQIVNDFQKGDIAEGYSVSREKKESFPLTVTSAQKNPTAFYLCASSSSISSYEQYFGPGTRLTVT.

The CDR3 region is CSVESATNEKLFF. The DNA for the CDR3 is TGCAGCGTTGAATCTGCAACTAATGAAAAACTGTTTTTT. The rearrangement joins TRBV29-1 to TRBJ1-4; D is uncertain. Germline assignment: CDR1 SQVTM and CDR2 ANQGSEA. The germline V and J ends were trimmed by 2 bases and 0 bases, with 4 bases remaining between them. The CDR3 extends over 13 amino acids.

This clone was observed a few times. The chain is built from TRBV4-2 and TRBJ1-1; 7 positions agree with TRBD1. CDR1 is LGHNA, CDR2 YNFKEQ, per germline. The CDR3 runs 14 residues. J was trimmed by 3 bases and V by 4 bases; bases with no gene match: 5. CDR3 bases: TGTGCCAGCAGCCCGGGACAGTCCCACACTGAAGCTTTCTTT. Amino acid sequence: CASSPGQSHTEAFF.

V gene TRBV4-1 combines with J gene TRBJ2-7; D remains unclear. CDR1 is MGHRA and CDR2 is YSYEKL in the germline V gene. CDR3 length equals 13 residues. V was trimmed by 4 bases and J by 0 bases, leaving 7 bases between them. The CDR3 nucleotides read TGCGCCAGCAGCCCCCAGGCCTCCTACGAGCAGTACTTC. It encodes CASSPQASYEQYF.

The gene calls are TRBV27 and TRBJ2-7, with TRBD1 as a possible D gene (6 bases). The V end was cut by 5 bases, the J end by 2 bases, with 13 bases between. The CDR3 spans 14 residues. Germline V gene lookup returns CDR1 MNHEY and CDR2 SMNVEV (reference sequence). The CDR3 loop reads CASSPSGAPYEQYF. In nucleotides, the CDR3 is TGTGCCAGCAGTCCATCAGGGGCTCCCTACGAGCAGTACTTC.

The V gene is TRBV6-1, the J gene TRBJ1-2; 9 nucleotides match TRBD1. There are 14 residues in the CDR3. V lost 6 bases, J lost 5 bases, and 7 bases stayed unmatched. Germline V gene lookup returns CDR1 MNHNS and CDR2 SASEGT. The CDR3 protein is CASSSDRGGYGYTF. The CDR3 DNA reads as TGTGCCAGCAGCTCGGACAGGGGTGGGTATGGCTACACCTTC.

This clone appeared once. The chain joins TRBV7-9 to TRBJ1-4; TRBD1 matches 7 bases. The CDR3 is 15 residues long. Germline loops: CDR1 SEHNR, CDR2 FQNEAQ (reference sequence). The ends lost 3 bases at V and 7 bases at J; junction bases unmatched: 8. CDR3 nucleotides: TGTGCCAGCAGCTTCGTACAGGGGCGGGGTGAAAAACTGTTTTTT. Translated, it gives CASSFVQGRGEKLFF.

The V and J genes are TRBV7-3 and TRBJ2-5; 13 positions match TRBD2. The germline gives CDR1 SGHTA, CDR2 FQGTGA. V dropped 1 base and J dropped 5; count of bases not matched to a gene: 1. CDR3 size: 15 residues. The CDR3 DNA reads TGTGCCAGCAGCTTAAGGGGACTAGCGGGGGAGACCCAGTACTTC. As protein: CASSLRGLAGETQYF. Variable domain in full (rest from reference TRBV7-3 and TRBJ2-5): GAGVSQTPSNKVTEKGKYVELRCDPISGHTALYWYRQSLGQGPEFLIYFQGTGAADDSGLPNDRFFAVRPEGSVSTLKIQRTERGDSAVYLCASSLRGLAGETQYFGPGTRLLVL.